Following are 13 T cell receptor beta chains from one sample sequenced in a study of T cell responses to AZD1222 COVID-19 vaccine. The method was immunoSEQ multiplex PCR; TCRdb's version includes in-frame clones alone and lacks a portion of them. The sample lists around 130,000 clones; roughly 85% were seen once. The specimen comprised peripheral blood, sampled on day 0 of AZD1222 vaccination. The receptors were sampled from an adult in good health.

The chain combines TRBV11-1 with TRBJ2-7, with D unclear. The germline V and J ends were trimmed by 4 bases and 0 bases, with 10 bases remaining between them. The CDR3 has 14 residues. Germline assignment: CDR1 SGHAT and CDR2 FQDESV (reference sequence). CDR3 nucleotide sequence: TGTGCCAGCAGCTCCCGGACGGCCTCCTACGAGCAGTACTTC. This gives the protein CASSSRTASYEQYF.

This clone was picked up a small number of times. The chain carries TRBV20-1 and TRBJ1-5; D not certain. Trimming took off 6 bases at V and 2 bases at J, with 5 bases between the two ends. This CDR3 comprises 11 residues. Germline CDR1 is DFQATT and CDR2 is SNEGSKA (reference sequence). CDR3 residues: CSASGNQPQHF. CDR3 bases: TGCAGTGCGTCAGGCAATCAGCCCCAGCATTTT.

The rearrangement joins TRBV6-2 or TRBV6-3 to TRBJ2-1; 9 nucleotides align to TRBD2. The V gene end was trimmed by 4 bases and the J gene end by 0 bases; junction bases not matched to a gene: 4. In germline, CDR1 is MNHEY, CDR2 SVGEGT. The CDR3 consists of 16 residues. In DNA, the CDR3 is TGTGCCAGCAGTTCATATAGCGGGAGCTCCTACAATGAGCAGTTCTTC. Residues: CASSSYSGSSYNEQFF.

The genes are TRBV27 and TRBJ1-5; 9 bases line up with TRBD1. CDR1 MNHEY and CDR2 SMNVEV come from the germline V gene (reference sequence). J lost 5 bases, V lost 6 bases, and 8 bases had no gene match. CDR3 length: 15 amino acids. CDR3 sequence: CASRQGQGRHQPQHF. The CDR3 coding sequence is TGTGCCAGCAGACAGGGACAGGGTCGCCATCAGCCCCAGCATTTT.

This clone was detected only once. The gene calls are TRBV5-6 and TRBJ2-3, with TRBD2 matching over 7 bases. V trimming: 4 bases; J trimming: 0 bases; junction bases outside the gene matches: 8. Germline assignment: CDR1 SGHDT and CDR2 YYEEEE. The CDR3 extends over 16 amino acids. CDR3 nucleotide sequence: TGTGCCAGCAGCGAAGACGGGGGGTTTAGCACAGATACGCAGTATTTT. It translates to CASSEDGGFSTDTQYF.

This clone was detected ten times or more. The germline gene is not matched at one end of the junction; a read error may be the cause. The chain employs TRBV11-3 and TRBJ1-2; TRBD1 aligns across 7 bases. CDR1 and CDR2 (germline): SGHNT, YENEEA. The CDR3 covers 16 residues. CDR3 sequence: CASSLEGRQGNYGYTF. The CDR3 nucleotides read TGTGCCAGCAGCCTAGAGGGACGACAGGGTAACTATGGCTACACCTTC. Using reference TRBV11-3 and TRBJ1-2 for the parts outside the CDR3, the full variable domain is EAGVVQSPRYKIIEKKQPVAFWCNPISGHNTLYWYLQNLGQGPELLIRYENEEAVDDSQLPKDRFSAERLKGVDSTLKIQPAELGDSAVYLCASSLEGRQGNYGYTFGSGTRLTVV.

This chain connects TRBV21-1 to TRBJ1-3. TRBV21-1 is given as a pseudogene. The CDR3 spans 16 residues. The CDR3 loop reads CASSNGPGPSGNTIYF. Written as DNA, the CDR3 is TGTGCCAGCAGCAACGGGCCGGGCCCCTCTGGAAACACCATATATTTT.

V usage is TRBV9 and J usage is TRBJ2-5, with D unresolved. Germline assignment: CDR1 SGDLS and CDR2 YYNGEE. This CDR3 has 14 residues. Trimming stripped 1 base from V and 1 base from J, with 8 bases between. The CDR3 bases are TGTGCCAGCAGCGTAAGCGCCATCCAAGAGACCCAGTACTTC. Encoded protein: CASSVSAIQETQYF.

The chain is built from TRBV5-6 and TRBJ1-6, with D uncertain. CDR3 length: 15 amino acids. V lost 2 bases and J lost 5, with 11 bases in between. Germline V CDR1 and CDR2: SGHDT, YYEEEE. This CDR3 reads CASSLYSPNNSPLHF. In DNA, the CDR3 is TGTGCCAGCAGCTTATACAGCCCTAATAATTCACCCCTCCACTTT.

This rearrangement joins TRBV11-2 to TRBJ2-3; weak D call: TRBD2 (5 bases). The CDR3 length is 15 residues. Per germline, CDR1 SGHAT and CDR2 FQNNGV. V lost 1 base and J lost 2, with 10 bases in between. CDR3 nucleotides: TGTGCCAGCAGCTTAGGGAGGTACAACACAGATACGCAGTATTTT. This gives the protein CASSLGRYNTDTQYF.

The gene calls are TRBV7-6 and TRBJ2-7, with TRBD2 identical over 11 bases. The J segment lost 4 bases and the V segment lost 5 bases, leaving 10 bases of the junction unmatched. CDR1 is SGHVS and CDR2 is FNYEAQ in the germline V gene. The CDR3 covers 16 residues. The CDR3 reads CASSTSSGGASYEQYF. The DNA for the CDR3 is TGTGCCAGCAGCACAAGTAGCGGGGGGGCATCTTACGAGCAGTACTTC.

The chain couples TRBV15 to TRBJ1-5; D not resolved. Germline V lookup: CDR1 LNHNV, CDR2 YYDKDF (reference sequence). The V gene lost 0 bases and the J gene lost 0 bases, with 6 bases spanning the gap. The CDR3 loop spans 15 amino acids. The CDR3 loop is CATSRDGNSNQPQHF. In DNA form, the CDR3 reads TGTGCCACCAGCAGAGATGGTAATAGCAATCAGCCCCAGCATTTT.

The J gene is TRBJ2-2, the V gene TRBV24-1, with TRBD1 as a possible D gene (5 bases). Trimming left V 4 bases short and J 3 bases short, with 11 bases between. The CDR3 runs to 15 residues. Germline V gene sequence: CDR1 KGHDR, CDR2 SFDVKD. CDR3 sequence (DNA): TGTGCCACCAGTGACCCAGGGTTGGACACCGGGGAGCTGTTTTTT. Translation gives CATSDPGLDTGELFF.